The 2 T cell receptor beta chains below come from one sample, sequenced in a study of T-cell reconstitution after alpha-beta-depleted transplantation in children. As it was prepared, the TCRbeta library received unique molecular identifiers. Each CDR3 protein gets one entry after TCRdb re-called the PCR reads with MiXCR. The sample carries hundreds of thousands of distinct CDR3 sequences, roughly a tenth recorded once. The specimen comprised PBMCs, sampled before TCRalphabeta/CD19-depleted stem cell transplant. The receptor source for this set is a child aged 2 to 10 with inherited bone marrow failure, due to receive a stem cell transplant.

The sample holds many counts of this clonotype. The chain joins TRBV15 to TRBJ2-1; the D gene could be TRBD1 or TRBD2 (5 bases each). The CDR3 runs to 16 residues. Trimming left V 4 bases short and J 0 bases short, with 13 bases between. The germline gives CDR1 LNHNV, CDR2 YYDKDF (reference sequence). CDR3 DNA: TGTGCCACCAGCACAGACAGCGGCCCCTCCTACAATGAGCAGTTCTTC. It encodes CATSTDSGPSYNEQFF.

V is TRBV5-6 and J is TRBJ1-1; perhaps TRBD1 as D (5 bases). The V and J ends lost 0 bases and 4 bases respectively, with 16 bases between them. The germline CDR1 and CDR2 sequences are SGHDT and YYEEEE. This CDR3 has 16 amino acids. CDR3 in amino acids: CASSLVNWGRGTEAFF. The CDR3 bases are TGTGCCAGCAGCTTGGTCAACTGGGGGAGGGGCACTGAAGCTTTCTTT.